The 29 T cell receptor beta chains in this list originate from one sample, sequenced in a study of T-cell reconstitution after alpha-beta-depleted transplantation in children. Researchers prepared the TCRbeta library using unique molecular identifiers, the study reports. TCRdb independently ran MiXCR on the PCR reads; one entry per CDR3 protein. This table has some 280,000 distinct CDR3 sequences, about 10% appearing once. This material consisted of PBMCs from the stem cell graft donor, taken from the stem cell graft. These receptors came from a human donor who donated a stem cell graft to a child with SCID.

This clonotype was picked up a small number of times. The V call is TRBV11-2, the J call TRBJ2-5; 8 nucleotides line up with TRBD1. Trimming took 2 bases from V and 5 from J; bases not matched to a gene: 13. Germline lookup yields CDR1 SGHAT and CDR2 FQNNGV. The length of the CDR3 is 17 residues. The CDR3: CASSLFPGQDYFETQYF. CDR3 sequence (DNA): TGTGCCAGCAGCTTATTTCCGGGACAGGATTACTTTGAGACCCAGTACTTC.

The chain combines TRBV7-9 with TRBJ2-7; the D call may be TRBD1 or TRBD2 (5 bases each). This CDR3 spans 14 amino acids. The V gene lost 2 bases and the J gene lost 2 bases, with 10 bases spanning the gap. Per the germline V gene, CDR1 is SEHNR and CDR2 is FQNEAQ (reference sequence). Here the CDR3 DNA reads TGTGCCAGCAGCTTACAGGGAGTCACCTACGAGCAGTACTTC. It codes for CASSLQGVTYEQYF.

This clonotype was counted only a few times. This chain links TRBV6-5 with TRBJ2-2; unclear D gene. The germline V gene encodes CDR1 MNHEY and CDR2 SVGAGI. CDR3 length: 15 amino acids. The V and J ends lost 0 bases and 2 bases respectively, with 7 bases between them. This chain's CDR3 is CASSYSMTNTGELFF. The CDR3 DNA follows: TGTGCCAGCAGTTACTCGATGACCAACACCGGGGAGCTGTTTTTT.

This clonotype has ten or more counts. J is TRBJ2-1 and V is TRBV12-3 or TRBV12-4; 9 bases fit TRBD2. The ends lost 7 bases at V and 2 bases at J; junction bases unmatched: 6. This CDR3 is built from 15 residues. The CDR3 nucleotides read TGTGCCAGCACCTTCGGACTAGCGACCTACAATGAGCAGTTCTTC. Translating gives CASTFGLATYNEQFF.

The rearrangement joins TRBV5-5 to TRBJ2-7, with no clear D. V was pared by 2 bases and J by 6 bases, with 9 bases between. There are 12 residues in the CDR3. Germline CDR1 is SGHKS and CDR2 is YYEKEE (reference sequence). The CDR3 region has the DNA TGTGCCAGCAGCTTTGGGGTTTCCGAGCAGTACTTC. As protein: CASSFGVSEQYF.

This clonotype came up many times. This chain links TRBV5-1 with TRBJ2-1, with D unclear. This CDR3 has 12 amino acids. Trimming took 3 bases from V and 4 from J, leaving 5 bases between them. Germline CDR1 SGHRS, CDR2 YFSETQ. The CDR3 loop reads CASSSLYNEQFF. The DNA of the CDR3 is TGCGCCAGCAGCTCTCTATACAATGAGCAGTTCTTC.

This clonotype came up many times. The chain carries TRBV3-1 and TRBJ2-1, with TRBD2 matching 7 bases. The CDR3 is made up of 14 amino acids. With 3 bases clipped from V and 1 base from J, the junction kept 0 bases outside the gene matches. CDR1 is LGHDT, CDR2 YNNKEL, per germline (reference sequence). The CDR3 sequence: CASSQGGSYNEQFF. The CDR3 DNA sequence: TGTGCCAGCAGCCAGGGGGGGTCCTACAATGAGCAGTTCTTC.

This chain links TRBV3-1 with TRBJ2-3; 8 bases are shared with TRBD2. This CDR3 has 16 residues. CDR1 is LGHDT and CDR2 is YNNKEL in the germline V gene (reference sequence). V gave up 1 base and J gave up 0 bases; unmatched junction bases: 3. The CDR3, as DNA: TGTGCCAGCAGCCAAGTAGCGGGGACCAGCACAGATACGCAGTATTTT. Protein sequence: CASSQVAGTSTDTQYF.

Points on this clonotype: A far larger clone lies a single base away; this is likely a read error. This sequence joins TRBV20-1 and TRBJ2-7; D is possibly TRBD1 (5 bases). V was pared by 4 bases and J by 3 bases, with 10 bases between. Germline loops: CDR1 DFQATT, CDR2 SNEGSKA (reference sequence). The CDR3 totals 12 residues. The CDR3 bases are TGCAGTGCTATGGACGACAGCTACGAGCAGTACTTC. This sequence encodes CSAMDDSYEQYF.

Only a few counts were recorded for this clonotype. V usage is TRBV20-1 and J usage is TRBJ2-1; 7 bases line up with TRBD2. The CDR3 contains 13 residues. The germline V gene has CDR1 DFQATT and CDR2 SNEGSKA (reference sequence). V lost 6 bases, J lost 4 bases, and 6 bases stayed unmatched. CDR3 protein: CSAPGLVYNEQFF. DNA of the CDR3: TGCAGTGCCCCCGGACTAGTTTACAATGAGCAGTTCTTC.

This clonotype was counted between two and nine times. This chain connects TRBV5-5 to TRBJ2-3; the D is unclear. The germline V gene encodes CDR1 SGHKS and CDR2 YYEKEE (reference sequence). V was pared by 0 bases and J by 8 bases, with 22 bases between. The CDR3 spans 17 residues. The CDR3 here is CASSLGSDYLTAGTQYF. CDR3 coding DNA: TGTGCCAGCAGCTTGGGTTCGGATTATCTGACCGCCGGTACGCAGTATTTT.

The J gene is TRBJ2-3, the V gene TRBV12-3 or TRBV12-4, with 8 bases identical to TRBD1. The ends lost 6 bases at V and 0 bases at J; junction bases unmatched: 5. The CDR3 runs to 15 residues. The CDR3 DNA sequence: TGTGCCAGCAGCCAAGACAGGGGAAGCACAGATACGCAGTATTTT. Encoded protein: CASSQDRGSTDTQYF.

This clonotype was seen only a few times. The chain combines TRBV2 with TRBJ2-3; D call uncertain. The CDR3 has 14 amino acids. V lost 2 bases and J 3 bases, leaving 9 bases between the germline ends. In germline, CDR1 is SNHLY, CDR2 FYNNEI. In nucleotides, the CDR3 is TGTGCCAGCAGTGAATTTGTCACAACAGATACGCAGTATTTT. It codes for CASSEFVTTDTQYF.

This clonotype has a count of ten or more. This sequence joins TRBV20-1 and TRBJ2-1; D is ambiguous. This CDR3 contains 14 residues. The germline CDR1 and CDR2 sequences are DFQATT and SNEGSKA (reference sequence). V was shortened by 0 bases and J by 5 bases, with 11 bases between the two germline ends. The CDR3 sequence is CSARESPADNEQFF. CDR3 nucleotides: TGCAGTGCTAGAGAAAGCCCGGCAGACAATGAGCAGTTCTTC.

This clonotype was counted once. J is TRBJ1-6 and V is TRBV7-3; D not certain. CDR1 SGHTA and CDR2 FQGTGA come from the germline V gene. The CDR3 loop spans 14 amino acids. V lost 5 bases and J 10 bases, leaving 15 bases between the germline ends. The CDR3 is CASSAAGLGSPLHF. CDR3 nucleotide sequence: TGTGCCAGCAGCGCAGCGGGCCTCGGGTCACCCCTCCACTTT.

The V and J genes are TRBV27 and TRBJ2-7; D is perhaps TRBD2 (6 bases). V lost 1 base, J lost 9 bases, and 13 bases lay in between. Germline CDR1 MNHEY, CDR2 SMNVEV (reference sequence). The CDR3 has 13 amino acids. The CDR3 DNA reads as TGTGCCAGCAGTTTATACGGGAGTCTGGTGCAGTACTTC. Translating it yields CASSLYGSLVQYF.

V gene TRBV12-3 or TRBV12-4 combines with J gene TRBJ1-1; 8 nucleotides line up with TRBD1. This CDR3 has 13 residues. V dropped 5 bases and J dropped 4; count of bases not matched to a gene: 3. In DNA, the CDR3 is TGTGCCAGCAGTCGCAGGGGGCTCACTGAAGCTTTCTTT. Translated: CASSRRGLTEAFF.

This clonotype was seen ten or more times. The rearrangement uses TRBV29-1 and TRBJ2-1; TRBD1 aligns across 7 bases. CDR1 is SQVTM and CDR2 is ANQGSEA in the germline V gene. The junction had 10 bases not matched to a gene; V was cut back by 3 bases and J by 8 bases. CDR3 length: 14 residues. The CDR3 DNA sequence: TGCAGCGTTGAGAGGGGGCTGGGGTCGGATGAGCAGTTCTTC. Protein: CSVERGLGSDEQFF.

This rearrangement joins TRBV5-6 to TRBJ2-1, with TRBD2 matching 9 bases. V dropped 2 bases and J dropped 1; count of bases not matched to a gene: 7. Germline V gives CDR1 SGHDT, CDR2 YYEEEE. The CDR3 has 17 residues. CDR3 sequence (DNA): TGTGCCAGCAGCTTTTACGCGGGGGGGCGGTCCTACAATGAGCAGTTCTTC. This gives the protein CASSFYAGGRSYNEQFF.

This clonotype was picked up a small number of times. Here the CDR3 reads CASSQPRTGAHNEQFF. DNA of the CDR3: TGTGCCAGCAGCCAACCGAGGACAGGGGCACACAATGAGCAGTTCTTC. The chain employs TRBV3-1 and TRBJ2-1; 9 positions agree with TRBD1. Germline V gene lookup returns CDR1 LGHDT and CDR2 YNNKEL (reference sequence). CDR3 length: 16 amino acids. Germline trimming cut 2 bases from V and 5 bases from J; bases unmatched to any gene: 7.

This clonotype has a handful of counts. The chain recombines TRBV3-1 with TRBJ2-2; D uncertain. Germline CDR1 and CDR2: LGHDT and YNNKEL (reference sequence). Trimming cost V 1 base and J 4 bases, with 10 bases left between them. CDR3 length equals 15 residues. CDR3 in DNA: TGTGCCAGCAGCCAAGGATTTGGCATCACCGGGGAGCTGTTTTTT. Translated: CASSQGFGITGELFF.

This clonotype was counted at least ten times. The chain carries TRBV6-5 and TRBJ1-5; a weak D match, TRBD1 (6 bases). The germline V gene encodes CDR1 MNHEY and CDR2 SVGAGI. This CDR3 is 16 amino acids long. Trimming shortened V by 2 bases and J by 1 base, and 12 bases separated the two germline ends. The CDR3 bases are TGTGCCAGCAGTTACGACGGGGGCTGGAGCAATCAGCCCCAGCATTTT. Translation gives CASSYDGGWSNQPQHF.

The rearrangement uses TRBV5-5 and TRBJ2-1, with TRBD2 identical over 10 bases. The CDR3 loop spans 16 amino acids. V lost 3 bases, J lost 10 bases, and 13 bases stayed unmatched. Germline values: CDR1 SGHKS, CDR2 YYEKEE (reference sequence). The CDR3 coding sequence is TGTGCCAGCAGCTCCCGAGGAGCGGGGGGGCCGCACGAGCAGTTCTTC. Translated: CASSSRGAGGPHEQFF.

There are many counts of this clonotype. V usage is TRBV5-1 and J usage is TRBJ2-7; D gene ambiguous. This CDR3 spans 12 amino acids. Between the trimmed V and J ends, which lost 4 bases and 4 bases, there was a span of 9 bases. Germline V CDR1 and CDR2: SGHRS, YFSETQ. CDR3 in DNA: TGCGCCAGCAGCCCCGGAAATTACGAGCAGTACTTC. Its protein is CASSPGNYEQYF.

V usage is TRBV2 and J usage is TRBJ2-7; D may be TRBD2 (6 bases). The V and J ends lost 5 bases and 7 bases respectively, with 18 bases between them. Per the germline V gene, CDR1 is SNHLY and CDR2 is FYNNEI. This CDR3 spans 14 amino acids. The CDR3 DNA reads TGTGCCAGCAGTTGGGTCGGGGGACTGGGGGAGCAGTACTTC. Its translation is CASSWVGGLGEQYF.

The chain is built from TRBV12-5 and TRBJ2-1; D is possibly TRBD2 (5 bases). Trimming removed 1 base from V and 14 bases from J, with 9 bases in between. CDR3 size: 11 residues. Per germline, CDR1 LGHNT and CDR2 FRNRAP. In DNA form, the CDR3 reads TGTGCTAGTGGTTTGGGGGAGTCTGAGTTCTTC. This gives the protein CASGLGESEFF.

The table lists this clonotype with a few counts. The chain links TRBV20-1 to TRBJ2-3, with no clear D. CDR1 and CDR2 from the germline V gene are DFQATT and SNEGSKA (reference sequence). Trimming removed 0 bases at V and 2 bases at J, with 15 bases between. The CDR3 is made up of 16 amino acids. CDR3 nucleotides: TGCAGTGCTAGAGATCACCGAGACTCCCCCACAGATACGCAGTATTTT. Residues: CSARDHRDSPTDTQYF.

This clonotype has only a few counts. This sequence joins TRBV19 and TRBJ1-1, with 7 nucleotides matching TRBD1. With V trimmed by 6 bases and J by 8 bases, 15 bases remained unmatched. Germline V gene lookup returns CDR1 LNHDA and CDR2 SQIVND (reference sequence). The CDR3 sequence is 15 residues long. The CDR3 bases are TGTGCCAGTAGGATACCCTCCGGGACAGCCGGCGAAGCTTTCTTT. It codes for CASRIPSGTAGEAFF.

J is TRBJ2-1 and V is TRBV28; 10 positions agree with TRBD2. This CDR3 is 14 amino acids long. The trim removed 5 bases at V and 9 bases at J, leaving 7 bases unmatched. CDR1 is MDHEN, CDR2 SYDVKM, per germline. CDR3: CASSRSGGSCEQFF. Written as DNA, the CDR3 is TGTGCCAGCAGTCGTAGCGGGGGGTCGTGTGAGCAGTTCTTC.